This TCR beta chain is from a study of vaccination effects on CD4 cells after COVID-19. Notes on the study in general: After vaccination, at late timepoints, clones induced by infection and by vaccine contracted markedly. The authors studied few convalescent patients and collected no early post-infection timepoints.

The assay was immunoSEQ multiplex PCR, and TCRdb's table has in-frame clones only and misses some. The repertoire holds about 63,000 clones, over 70% seen once, with approximately 3.7% in the top ten. CDR3 length equals 12 residues. V shed 1 base, J shed 8 bases, and the junction held 1 base outside the gene matches. Germline V gene lookup returns CDR1 KGHSH and CDR2 LQKENI. Before any sequencing was done, the ViraFEST assay used viral peptide pools to expand antigen-specific CD4+ T cells. Isolation of CD4+ T cells took place after about nine days of culture. Among the vaccine recipients, none had a prior SARS-CoV-2 infection, and nucleocapsid antibodies were negative. For each well, two million PBMC were cultured with 9 to 10 IU/ml IL-2 and roughly 10 ug/ml peptides. In the cultures, half the medium was exchanged for IL-2 medium on days 3 and 7. This clone was recorded a few times. Its specificity is not known.

The specimen comprised CD4+ T cells from PBMCs cultured with HCoV-OC43 spike peptides, sampled before COVID-19 vaccination. Subset in this sample: HCoV-OC43 spike overlapping peptide pool stimulation. This rearrangement joins TRBV18 to TRBJ1-2; TRBD1 matches 7 bases. The sequence derives from a human donor who received a COVID-19 vaccine. The chain's CDR3 is CASSPRTGGYTF. CDR3 DNA: TGTGCCAGCTCACCACGGACAGGAGGCTACACCTTC. The entire variable domain, with the rest obtained from reference TRBV18 and TRBJ1-2, is as follows: NAGVMQNPRHLVRRRGQEARLRCSPMKGHSHVYWYRQLPEEGLKFMVYLQKENIIDESGMPKERFSAEFPKEGPSILRIQQVVRGDSAAYFCASSPRTGGYTFGSGTRLTVV.